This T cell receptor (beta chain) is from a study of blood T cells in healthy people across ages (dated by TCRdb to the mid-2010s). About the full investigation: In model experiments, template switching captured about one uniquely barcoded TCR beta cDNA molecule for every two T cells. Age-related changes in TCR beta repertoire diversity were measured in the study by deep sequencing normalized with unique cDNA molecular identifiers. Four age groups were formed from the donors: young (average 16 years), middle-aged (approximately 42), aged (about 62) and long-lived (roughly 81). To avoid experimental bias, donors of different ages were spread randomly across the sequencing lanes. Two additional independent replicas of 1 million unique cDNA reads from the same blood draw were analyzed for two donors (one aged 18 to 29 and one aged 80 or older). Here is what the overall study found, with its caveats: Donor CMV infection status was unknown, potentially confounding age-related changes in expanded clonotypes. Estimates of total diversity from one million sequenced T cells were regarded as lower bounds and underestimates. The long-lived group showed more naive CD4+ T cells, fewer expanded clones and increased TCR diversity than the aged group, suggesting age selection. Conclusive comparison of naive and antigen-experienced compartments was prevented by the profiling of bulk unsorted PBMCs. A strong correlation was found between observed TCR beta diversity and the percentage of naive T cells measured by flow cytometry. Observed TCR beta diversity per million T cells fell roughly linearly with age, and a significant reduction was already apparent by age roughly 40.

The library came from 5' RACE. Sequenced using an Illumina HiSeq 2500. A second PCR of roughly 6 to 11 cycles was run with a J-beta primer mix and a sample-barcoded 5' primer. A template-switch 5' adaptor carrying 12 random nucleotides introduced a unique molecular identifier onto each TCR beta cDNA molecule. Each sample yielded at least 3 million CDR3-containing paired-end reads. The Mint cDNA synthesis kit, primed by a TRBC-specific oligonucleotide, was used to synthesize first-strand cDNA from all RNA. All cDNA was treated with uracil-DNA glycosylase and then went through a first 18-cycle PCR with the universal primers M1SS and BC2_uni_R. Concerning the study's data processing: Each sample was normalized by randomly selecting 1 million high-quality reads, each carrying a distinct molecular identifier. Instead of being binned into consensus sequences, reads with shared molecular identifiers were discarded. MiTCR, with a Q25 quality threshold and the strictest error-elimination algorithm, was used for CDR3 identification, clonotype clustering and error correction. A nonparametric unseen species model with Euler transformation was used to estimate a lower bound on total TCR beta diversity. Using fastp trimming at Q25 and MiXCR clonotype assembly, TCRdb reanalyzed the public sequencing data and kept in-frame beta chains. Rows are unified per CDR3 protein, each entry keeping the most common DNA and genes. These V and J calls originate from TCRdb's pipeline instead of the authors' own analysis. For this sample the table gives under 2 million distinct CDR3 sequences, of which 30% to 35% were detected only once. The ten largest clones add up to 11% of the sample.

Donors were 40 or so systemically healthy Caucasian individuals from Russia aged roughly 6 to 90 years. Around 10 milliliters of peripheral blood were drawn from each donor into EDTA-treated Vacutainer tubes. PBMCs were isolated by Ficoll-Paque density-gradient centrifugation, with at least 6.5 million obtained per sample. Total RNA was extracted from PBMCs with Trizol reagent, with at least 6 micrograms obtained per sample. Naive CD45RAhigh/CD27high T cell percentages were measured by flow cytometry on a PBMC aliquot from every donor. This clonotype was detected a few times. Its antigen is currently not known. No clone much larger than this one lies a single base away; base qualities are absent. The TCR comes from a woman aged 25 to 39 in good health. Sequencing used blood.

The encoded CDR3 is CASSYSGSVYAGELFF. Read as DNA, the sequence is TGTGCCAGCAGTTACTCGGGTTCGGTATATGCCGGGGAGCTGTTTTTT. The rearranged segments are TRBV6-5 and TRBJ2-2, with the D segment identity uncertain. The V end loses 0 bases and the J end loses 6 bases, and a stretch of 14 bases separates them. There are 16 amino acids in the CDR3, from cysteine to phenylalanine inclusive. Only CDR3 DNA remains: 48 bases, in frame from the first base. Taken from the germline V gene, the CDR1 and CDR2 loops are MNHEY and SVGAGI.